What follows are 17 T cell receptor beta chains derived from one specimen sequenced in a study of T cell responses to AZD1222 COVID-19 vaccine. Repertoires were generated with immunoSEQ multiplex PCR, while TCRdb's copy carries only in-frame clones and drops some. Of 45,000 to 60,000 clones in the sample, over 60% are singletons; the top ten hold around 7%. The source was peripheral blood, collected on day 0 of AZD1222 vaccination. Receptors were obtained from an adult in good health.

This chain links TRBV6-5 with TRBJ2-2, with 7 nucleotides matching TRBD2. This CDR3 is 14 amino acids long. Germline-derived CDR1 and CDR2 are MNHEY and SVGAGI. V gave up 9 bases and J gave up 5 bases; unmatched junction bases: 9. This CDR3 reads CASRTRGETGELFF. In DNA form, the CDR3 reads TGTGCCAGTCGAACTCGGGGGGAAACCGGGGAGCTGTTTTTT.

This chain joins TRBV27 and TRBJ1-2; maybe TRBD1 (6 bases). The germline V gene has CDR1 MNHEY and CDR2 SMNVEV (reference sequence). The CDR3 spans 15 residues. The germline V and J ends were trimmed by 5 bases and 2 bases, with 15 bases remaining between them. CDR3 region: CASSIRTGTNYGYTF. Written as DNA, the CDR3 is TGTGCCAGCAGTATAAGAACAGGGACAAACTATGGCTACACCTTC.

The gene calls are TRBV7-8 and TRBJ1-4, with D tentatively TRBD1 (5 bases). The CDR3 contains 20 residues. The ends were cut back, 5 bases at V and 3 bases at J, with 28 bases in the middle. Germline V lookup: CDR1 SGHVS, CDR2 FQNEAQ. CDR3 in DNA: TGTGCCAGCAGCCCCCTTTTTAGGCAGGGCCGCGAGGTAGCTAATGAAAAACTGTTTTTT. Translation: CASSPLFRQGREVANEKLFF.

In its sample, this clone was seen a few times. V gene TRBV10-3 combines with J gene TRBJ1-2, with no clear D. Germline V gives CDR1 ENHRY, CDR2 SYGVKD. The CDR3 extends over 14 amino acids. The V and J ends lost 3 bases and 8 bases respectively, with 16 bases between them. The CDR3 spells CAISDSTIGWGYTF. The CDR3 DNA is TGTGCCATCAGTGATTCCACTATAGGGTGGGGCTACACCTTC.

This chain joins TRBV28 and TRBJ2-2, with D perhaps TRBD1 (6 bases). Germline V gene data show CDR1 as MDHEN and CDR2 as SYDVKM. Trimming pared 6 bases from V and 4 bases from J, leaving 12 bases between. The CDR3 has 14 residues. As DNA, the CDR3 is TGTGCCAGCAGCCGCACAGGGTCCACCGGGGAGCTGTTTTTT. Residues: CASSRTGSTGELFF.

The chain couples TRBV19 to TRBJ2-2; 10 bases match TRBD2. The CDR3 has 15 residues. V was clipped by 4 bases and J by 6 bases; unmatched bases: 5. CDR1 and CDR2 from the germline V gene are LNHDA and SQIVND (reference sequence). The DNA of the CDR3 is TGTGCCAGTAGTACCGTAGCGGGGGGCCCCGGGGAGCTGTTTTTT. This sequence encodes CASSTVAGGPGELFF.

This sequence joins TRBV6-1 and TRBJ1-2; tentatively, D is TRBD1 (5 bases). The CDR3 is 14 amino acids. V gave up 2 bases and J gave up 8 bases, with 15 bases separating them. Germline lookup yields CDR1 MNHNS and CDR2 SASEGT. This CDR3 reads CASSELIGVGGYTF. The CDR3 DNA sequence: TGTGCCAGCAGTGAATTGATAGGGGTAGGAGGCTACACCTTC.

The V call is TRBV7-2, the J call TRBJ1-2; D uncertain. There are 15 residues in the CDR3. Germline V CDR1 and CDR2: SGHTA, FQGNSA. V was clipped by 0 bases and J by 3 bases, with 11 bases between them. The CDR3 DNA sequence: TGTGCCAGCAGCTTAGCCCCAGCTGGTGACTATGGCTACACCTTC. Translating gives CASSLAPAGDYGYTF.

The DNA of the CDR3 is TGCGCCAGCAGCCAGGGACCTACCCAAGGGTCGGAGACCCAGTACTTC. Amino acids: CASSQGPTQGSETQYF. The chain is built from TRBV4-1 and TRBJ2-5; D possibly uses TRBD1 or TRBD2 (5 bases each). This CDR3 contains 16 residues. Trimming cost V 3 bases and J 5 bases, with 19 bases left between them. The germline CDR1 and CDR2 sequences are MGHRA and YSYEKL.

This sequence joins TRBV3-1 (or the pseudogene TRBV3-2) and TRBJ1-6, with 7 nucleotides matching TRBD1. The V and J ends lost 5 bases and 8 bases, in that order; junction bases with no gene match: 9. Germline V gene data show CDR1 as LGHDT and CDR2 as YNNKEL (reference sequence). CDR3 length: 15 residues. This CDR3 is CASSFAGTEYSPLHF. The CDR3 bases are TGTGCCAGCAGCTTCGCCGGGACAGAATATTCACCCCTCCACTTT.

This rearrangement joins TRBV18 to TRBJ1-5, with D uncertain. This CDR3 has 13 amino acids. V was cut by 2 bases and J by 6 bases, with 8 bases left in between. Looked up from germline, CDR1 is KGHSH and CDR2 is LQKENI. The CDR3 reads CASSPEGFQPQHF. The CDR3 DNA follows: TGTGCCAGCTCACCAGAGGGTTTTCAGCCCCAGCATTTT.

Note on this clone: Other DNA variants within this sample encode the same CDR3. The chain recombines TRBV6-1 with TRBJ1-1; the D is unclear. With 0 bases removed from V and 2 bases from J, the gap between germline ends came to 7 bases. In germline, CDR1 is MNHNS, CDR2 SASEGT. The CDR3 loop spans 14 amino acids. The CDR3 DNA reads as TGTGCCAGCAGTGAAGCGCGGCTTAACACTGAAGCTTTCTTT. Its translation: CASSEARLNTEAFF.

V is TRBV10-3 and J is TRBJ2-1; 7 positions match TRBD1. V was clipped by 6 bases and J by 4 bases; unmatched bases: 3. Germline V lookup: CDR1 ENHRY, CDR2 SYGVKD. This CDR3 spans 13 amino acids. CDR3 protein: CAISEGQYNEQFF. Here the CDR3 DNA reads TGTGCCATCAGCGAGGGACAGTACAATGAGCAGTTCTTC.

The gene calls are TRBV2 and TRBJ2-7; D is ambiguous. V lost 4 bases to trimming and J lost 2 bases, with 15 bases between them. The CDR3 sequence is 15 residues long. The germline V gene encodes CDR1 SNHLY and CDR2 FYNNEI. CDR3 sequence reads: CASSATSNTAYEQYV. The CDR3 DNA reads TGTGCCAGCAGTGCCACATCTAATACAGCCTACGAGCAGTACGTC.

V gene TRBV5-6 combines with J gene TRBJ2-5; the D gene is possibly TRBD1 (5 bases). The V gene lost 4 bases and the J gene lost 5 bases, with 12 bases spanning the gap. The CDR3 length is 13 residues. Germline-derived CDR1 and CDR2 are SGHDT and YYEEEE. The DNA for the CDR3 is TGTGCCAGCAGCCACAGGTTTGAGGAGACCCAGTACTTC. It yields the protein CASSHRFEETQYF.

The chain joins TRBV6-2 or TRBV6-3 to TRBJ2-3; 13 bases align to TRBD2. Germline V gene data show CDR1 as MNHEY and CDR2 as SVGEGT. The CDR3 length is 15 residues. The ends lost 4 bases at V and 3 bases at J; junction bases unmatched: 1. The CDR3 loop reads CASSWTSGRTDTQYF. The CDR3 coding sequence is TGTGCCAGCAGTTGGACTAGCGGGAGAACAGATACGCAGTATTTT.

The genes are TRBV28 and TRBJ1-1, with D maybe TRBD1 (5 bases). The CDR3 is 14 residues long. The V gene lost 2 bases and the J gene lost 4 bases, with 11 bases spanning the gap. The germline V gene has CDR1 MDHEN and CDR2 SYDVKM. The CDR3 DNA reads TGTGCCAGCAGTTTACGGGGGTACATCACTGAAGCTTTCTTT. Its protein product is CASSLRGYITEAFF.